Given below is one T cell receptor (beta chain) in context. The germline V gene encodes CDR1 SGDLS and CDR2 YYNGEE. This CDR3 contains 15 residues. Losses at the gene ends were 2 bases for V and 8 bases for J; bases not matched to a gene: 5. This sample is drawn from a study of blood T cell repertoires in COVID-19. Some clones are missing from TCRdb's copy, which holds only in-frame ones; the method was immunoSEQ multiplex PCR. The sample gives some 240,000 clones, roughly 80% of which show up once; over 7% is in the top ten. The sample taken for sequencing was peripheral blood. The chain has TRBV9 and TRBJ2-1, with TRBD2 matching 12 bases. The TCR originated in a woman in her 70s with acute or convalescent COVID-19. The CDR3 sequence: CASSVRTSGEDEQFF. The CDR3 bases are TGTGCCAGCAGCGTCCGGACTAGCGGGGAGGATGAGCAGTTCTTC.